This T cell receptor (beta chain) was identified during a study of identical twins. Findings and limits, study-wide: Insertions were fewer in abundant cord blood beta clonotypes, whereas memory repertoires showed none of this pattern.

This clonotype was detected ten times or more. Its specificity is unknown. V was pared by 0 bases and J by 5 bases, with 1 base of the junction left unmatched. The CDR3 runs 15 residues. CDR1 is LGHNA, CDR2 YSLEER, per germline. TCRdb independently ran MiXCR on the 5' RACE reads; one entry per CDR3 protein. Of 570,000 or so distinct CDR3 sequences in the sample, just under 10% were seen once. These data were also filed under a second study, of yellow fever vaccine responses in identical twins.

The TCR was taken from a woman aged 18-35 years in good health. Specimen: PBMCs. This chain links TRBV4-3 with TRBJ2-1, with TRBD1 identical over 10 bases. CDR3 region: CASSQEGQGNNEQFF. Written as DNA, the CDR3 is TGCGCCAGCAGCCAAGAGGGACAGGGGAACAATGAGCAGTTCTTC.